The 23 T cell receptor beta chains below were found in one sample sequenced in a study of vaccination effects on CD4 cells after COVID-19. Profiled with immunoSEQ multiplex PCR; TCRdb holds only in-frame clones, not every one. The table shows tens of thousands of clones, with roughly 82% occurring only once. The ViraFEST assay expanded antigen-specific CD4+ T cells with viral peptide pools before sequencing. Scientists isolated CD4+ T cells after an approximately 10-day culture period ended. The vaccine given was either BNT162b2 or mRNA-1273, in two doses. No antigen has been identified for these receptors. The source material was CD4+ T cells from PBMCs cultured with HCoV-NL63 spike peptides, sampled after COVID-19 vaccination. These receptors originate from a human donor who received a COVID-19 vaccine. Some clones in this sample may be carry-over from other donors' samples.

This clone is a singleton in its sample. The rearrangement uses TRBV19 and TRBJ1-3; a possible D gene is TRBD1 (6 bases). Trimming stripped 6 bases from V and 4 bases from J, with 16 bases between. The CDR3 length is 15 residues. CDR1 and CDR2 from the germline V gene are LNHDA and SQIVND (reference sequence). Written as DNA, the CDR3 is TGTGCCAGTAGGCCCCCGACAGGAATGGGAAACACCATATATTTT. The encoded protein is CASRPPTGMGNTIYF. Together with reference TRBV19 and TRBJ1-3, the CDR3 gives the full variable domain: DGGITQSPKYLFRKEGQNVTLSCEQNLNHDAMYWYRQDPGQGLRLIYYSQIVNDFQKGDIAEGYSVSREKKESFPLTVTSAQKNPTAFYLCASRPPTGMGNTIYFGEGSWLTVV.

The V call is TRBV5-1, the J call TRBJ2-3, with TRBD1 matching over 11 bases. The CDR3 is 14 amino acids. CDR1 SGHRS and CDR2 YFSETQ come from the germline V gene. J gave up 4 bases and V 5 bases, and 3 bases lay outside the gene matches. CDR3 nucleotide sequence: TGCGCCAGCAGTTGGGACAGGGGGTCAGATACGCAGTATTTT. Encoded protein: CASSWDRGSDTQYF.

The V call is TRBV5-4, the J call TRBJ1-4; weak D call: TRBD1 (5 bases). Germline V lookup: CDR1 SGHNT, CDR2 YYREEE (reference sequence). CDR3 size: 14 residues. V dropped 4 bases and J dropped 4 bases, with 11 bases sitting between them. CDR3 DNA sequence: TGTGCCAGCAGCCTGGGACCGCGTAATGAAAAACTGTTTTTT. It encodes CASSLGPRNEKLFF.

The chain employs TRBV5-1 and TRBJ2-1; TRBD1 matches at 8 bases. The germline CDR1 and CDR2 sequences are SGHRS and YFSETQ. J lost 3 bases, V lost 4 bases, and 9 bases had no gene match. This CDR3 is 16 amino acids long. The CDR3 spells CASSPDSGGYYNEQFF. The CDR3 DNA reads TGCGCCAGCAGCCCGGACTCAGGGGGCTACTACAATGAGCAGTTCTTC.

The chain is built from TRBV9 and TRBJ1-3, with TRBD1 as a possible D gene (5 bases). Germline V gives CDR1 SGDLS, CDR2 YYNGEE. The V end was cut by 2 bases, the J end by 0 bases, with 12 bases between. The length of the CDR3 is 16 residues. CDR3 bases: TGTGCCAGCAGCGTTTTCGACAGTAGCTCTGGAAACACCATATATTTT. It translates to CASSVFDSSSGNTIYF. Full variable domain (missing parts from reference TRBV9 and TRBJ1-3): DSGVTQTPKHLITATGQRVTLRCSPRSGDLSVYWYQQSLDQGLQFLIQYYNGEERAKGNILERFSAQQFPDLHSELNLSSLELGDSALYFCASSVFDSSSGNTIYFGEGSWLTVV.

The chain carries TRBV18 and TRBJ2-3; D remains ambiguous. The CDR3 is 11 residues long. Germline CDR1 reads KGHSH; CDR2 reads LQKENI. Trimming pared 8 bases from V and 4 bases from J, leaving 7 bases between. CDR3 sequence: CASRKSDTQYF. In DNA form, the CDR3 reads TGTGCCAGCAGAAAGTCAGATACGCAGTATTTT.

The chain joins TRBV13 to TRBJ2-5; TRBD2 agrees at 13 bases. Germline CDR1 PRHDT, CDR2 FYEKMQ (reference sequence). V lost 2 bases, J lost 5 bases, and 8 bases stayed unmatched. The CDR3 runs 17 residues. CDR3 loop: CASSLRLAGGLGETQYF. As DNA, the CDR3 is TGTGCCAGCAGCTTAAGACTAGCGGGGGGTTTAGGGGAGACCCAGTACTTC.

The chain joins TRBV18 to TRBJ1-3, with unresolved D. The V end lost 2 bases, the J end lost 2 bases, and 10 bases lay between the germline ends. The CDR3 is 15 residues long. Looked up from germline, CDR1 is KGHSH and CDR2 is LQKENI. Here the CDR3 DNA reads TGTGCCAGCTCACCAACTTTTATTCCTGGAAACACCATATATTTT. Translated, it gives CASSPTFIPGNTIYF.

This clone occurred a few times. CDR3 region: CATSDSGGSTDTQYF. The CDR3 DNA is TGTGCCACCAGTGATTCGGGGGGGAGCACAGATACGCAGTATTTT. The rearrangement links TRBV24-1 to TRBJ2-3, with TRBD2 identical over 8 bases. This CDR3 region has 15 residues. Germline V gene data show CDR1 as KGHDR and CDR2 as SFDVKD. The V segment lost 2 bases and the J segment 0 bases; nucleotides outside the gene matches: 0.

The chain has TRBV30 and TRBJ1-5; 7 bases line up with TRBD1. The V and J ends lost 3 bases and 0 bases, in that order; junction bases with no gene match: 2. CDR1 and CDR2 (germline): GTSNPN, SVGIG (reference sequence). The CDR3 covers 14 residues. In DNA, the CDR3 is TGTGCCTGGAGCGGACAGGCTAGCAATCAGCCCCAGCATTTT. It yields the protein CAWSGQASNQPQHF. The entire variable domain, with the rest obtained from reference TRBV30 and TRBJ1-5, is as follows: SQTIHQWPATLVQPVGSPLSLECTVEGTSNPNLYWYRQAAGRGLQLLFYSVGIGQISSEVPQNLSASRPQDRQFILSSKKLLLSDSGFYLCAWSGQASNQPQHFGDGTRLSIL.

This clone came up once. The chain recombines TRBV3-1 (or the pseudogene TRBV3-2) with TRBJ2-1; TRBD1 agrees at 11 bases. The CDR3 extends over 16 amino acids. Germline V gene sequence: CDR1 LGHDT, CDR2 YNNKEL (reference sequence). The ends lost 3 bases at V and 9 bases at J; junction bases unmatched: 10. The DNA for the CDR3 is TGTGCCAGCAGCCATTACCGGGACAGGGGGGCAAGTGAGCAGTTCTTC. It codes for CASSHYRDRGASEQFF.

This rearrangement joins TRBV11-2 to TRBJ2-5; D gene uncertain. V was cut by 3 bases and J by 5 bases, with 7 bases left in between. CDR3 length equals 12 residues. Germline lookup yields CDR1 SGHAT and CDR2 FQNNGV. The CDR3 loop is CASSFARETQYF. Written as DNA, the CDR3 is TGTGCCAGCAGCTTCGCGCGTGAGACCCAGTACTTC.

V gene TRBV14 combines with J gene TRBJ2-2; the match to TRBD2 covers 11 bases. V gave up 2 bases and J gave up 2 bases; unmatched junction bases: 7. The CDR3 is 18 residues long. Germline assignment: CDR1 SGHDN and CDR2 FVKESK. The CDR3 coding sequence is TGTGCCAGCAGCCAAACACTAGCGGGGGACAAAAACACCGGGGAGCTGTTTTTT. Encoded protein: CASSQTLAGDKNTGELFF.

V gene TRBV5-1 combines with J gene TRBJ2-3; TRBD2 aligns across 8 bases. The CDR3 has 16 residues. The V segment lost 0 bases and the J segment 5 bases; nucleotides outside the gene matches: 8. Germline CDR1 reads SGHRS; CDR2 reads YFSETQ. The CDR3 sequence: CASSLVGRGEIDTQYF. The CDR3 nucleotides are TGCGCCAGCAGCTTGGTAGGGCGGGGGGAGATAGATACGCAGTATTTT.

The chain uses TRBV30 and TRBJ1-2, with D perhaps matching TRBD1 (5 bases). This CDR3 is 12 amino acids long. Germline V gives CDR1 GTSNPN, CDR2 SVGIG (reference sequence). Trimming pared 4 bases from V and 6 bases from J, leaving 12 bases between. The CDR3 DNA is TGTGCCTGGACCCTGGGGGGGAATGGCTACACCTTC. It is translated as CAWTLGGNGYTF.

Concerning this clone: The junction shows a germline mismatch at one end, possibly a read error. The gene calls are TRBV30 and TRBJ2-6; 10 nucleotides line up with TRBD1. CDR1 is GTSNPN and CDR2 is SVGIG in the germline V gene (reference sequence). The CDR3 runs 12 residues. The DNA for the CDR3 is TGTGCCTGGAGCCCCCGACAGGGGGCTGTGTCTTTC. This gives the protein CAWSPRQGAVSF.

The chain couples TRBV2 to TRBJ2-1; 10 positions agree with TRBD2. CDR3 size: 13 residues. The germline gives CDR1 SNHLY, CDR2 FYNNEI. V was clipped by 6 bases and J by 10 bases; unmatched bases: 6. CDR3 nucleotides: TGTGCCAGCAGAACTAGCGGGACGGGAGAGCAGTTCTTC. Translating it yields CASRTSGTGEQFF.

This rearrangement joins TRBV9 to TRBJ1-3; D perhaps matches TRBD1 (5 bases). Per the germline V gene, CDR1 is SGDLS and CDR2 is YYNGEE. The CDR3 sequence is 15 residues long. Trimming took 0 bases from V and 5 from J, leaving 12 bases between them. The chain's CDR3 is CASSVDQSGRNTIYF. CDR3 nucleotide sequence: TGTGCCAGCAGCGTAGATCAGTCAGGGAGAAACACCATATATTTT.

The chain uses TRBV7-2 and TRBJ2-3; D perhaps matches TRBD2 (5 bases). The length of the CDR3 is 15 residues. Germline V gives CDR1 SGHTA, CDR2 FQGNSA. With 1 base removed from V and 10 bases from J, the gap between germline ends came to 18 bases. The CDR3 DNA follows: TGTGCCAGCAGCTTAGTACTTATGGGGAGTGAGGCGCAGTATTTT. Its translation: CASSLVLMGSEAQYF.

V and J are TRBV6-2 or TRBV6-3 and TRBJ2-2; 7 bases agree with TRBD1. Trimming cost V 3 bases and J 4 bases; bases outside gene matches: 11. The germline gives CDR1 MNHEY, CDR2 SVGEGT. This CDR3 contains 17 residues. CDR3 DNA: TGTGCCAGCAGTTATTACCGACAGGGTGATGGCACCGGGGAGCTGTTTTTT. This codes for CASSYYRQGDGTGELFF.

The J gene is TRBJ1-1, the V gene TRBV6-5; weak D call: TRBD1 (6 bases). The V end was cut by 6 bases, the J end by 5 bases, with 16 bases between. The CDR3 is made up of 14 amino acids. Germline V lookup: CDR1 MNHEY, CDR2 SVGAGI. CDR3 sequence reads: CASRVRDMGTEAFF. For the CDR3, the DNA is TGTGCCAGCAGGGTCCGGGACATGGGGACTGAAGCTTTCTTT.

The V and J genes are TRBV4-1 and TRBJ1-5; perhaps TRBD1 as D (6 bases). The germline CDR1 and CDR2 sequences are MGHRA and YSYEKL. The CDR3 sequence is 16 residues long. V gave up 0 bases and J gave up 6 bases, with 15 bases separating them. The CDR3 sequence: CASSQDRWGARQPQHF. The CDR3 DNA follows: TGCGCCAGCAGCCAAGATAGATGGGGGGCGCGTCAGCCCCAGCATTTT.

The chain employs TRBV6-4 and TRBJ1-5; unclear D gene. CDR1 and CDR2 (germline): MRHNA, SNTAGT. V was trimmed by 6 bases and J by 3 bases, leaving 9 bases between them. The CDR3 consists of 13 residues. DNA for the CDR3: TGTGCCAGCAGCGCAACCAACAATCAGCCCCAGCATTTT. It is translated as CASSATNNQPQHF.